A single sample is the source of the 2 T cell receptor beta chains below, sequenced in a study of shared clonotypes between healthy human individuals. Libraries were prepared by immunoSEQ multiplex PCR; TCRdb keeps only in-frame clonotypes and omits some of them. The table shows around 2.3 million clones, with approximately 96% occurring only once. The specimen sequenced was naive CD4+ T cells sorted from blood. As to subset: CD45RA+ positively selected. These receptors originate from a man between 18 and 35 years old in good health.

The DNA of the CDR3 is TGTGCCAGCAGCAAAGCGGGAGGGAGATACAATGAGCAGTTCTTC. Translating gives CASSKAGGRYNEQFF. The chain combines TRBV28 with TRBJ2-1, with 10 bases that match TRBD2. V dropped 6 bases and J dropped 4; count of bases not matched to a gene: 6. Germline V lookup: CDR1 MDHEN, CDR2 SYDVKM. The CDR3 totals 15 residues.

The V and J genes are TRBV6-5 and TRBJ2-7, with D maybe TRBD1 (6 bases). The V gene's germline CDR1 is MNHEY and CDR2 SVGAGI. Trimming left V 8 bases short and J 3 bases short, with 11 bases between. The CDR3 covers 12 residues. Here the CDR3 DNA reads TGTGCCAGCGGGGACACCTACTACGAGCAGTACTTC. This sequence encodes CASGDTYYEQYF.